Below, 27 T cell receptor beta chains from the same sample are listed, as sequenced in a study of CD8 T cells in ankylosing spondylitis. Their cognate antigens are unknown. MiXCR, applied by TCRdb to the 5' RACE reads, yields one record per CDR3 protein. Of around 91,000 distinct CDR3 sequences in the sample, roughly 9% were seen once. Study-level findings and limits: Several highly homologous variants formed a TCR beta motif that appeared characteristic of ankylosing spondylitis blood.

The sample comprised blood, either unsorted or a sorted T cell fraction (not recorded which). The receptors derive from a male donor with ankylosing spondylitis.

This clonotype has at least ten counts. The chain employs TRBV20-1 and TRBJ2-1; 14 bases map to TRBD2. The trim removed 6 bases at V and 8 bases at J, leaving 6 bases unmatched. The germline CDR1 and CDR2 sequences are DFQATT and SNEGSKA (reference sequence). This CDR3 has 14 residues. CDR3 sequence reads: CSAVGLAGEDEQFF. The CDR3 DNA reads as TGCAGTGCGGTGGGACTAGCGGGAGAGGATGAGCAGTTCTTC.

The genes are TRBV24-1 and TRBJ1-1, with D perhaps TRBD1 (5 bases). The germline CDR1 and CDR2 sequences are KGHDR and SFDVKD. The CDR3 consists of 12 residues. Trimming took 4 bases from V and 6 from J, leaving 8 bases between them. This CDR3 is CATSEGGAEAFF. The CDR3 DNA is TGTGCCACCAGTGAGGGGGGGGCTGAAGCTTTCTTT.

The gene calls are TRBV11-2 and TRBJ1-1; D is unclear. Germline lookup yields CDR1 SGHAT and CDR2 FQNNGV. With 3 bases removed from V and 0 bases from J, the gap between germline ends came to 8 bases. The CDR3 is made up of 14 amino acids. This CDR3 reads CASSFGQLNTEAFF. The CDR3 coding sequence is TGTGCCAGCAGCTTCGGGCAGTTGAACACTGAAGCTTTCTTT.

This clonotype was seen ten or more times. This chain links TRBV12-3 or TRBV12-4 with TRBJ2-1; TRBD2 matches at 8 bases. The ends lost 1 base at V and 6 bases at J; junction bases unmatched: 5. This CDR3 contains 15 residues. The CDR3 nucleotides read TGTGCCAGCAGTTTAGGAGCGGGAGTGGGCAATGAGCAGTTCTTC. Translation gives CASSLGAGVGNEQFF.

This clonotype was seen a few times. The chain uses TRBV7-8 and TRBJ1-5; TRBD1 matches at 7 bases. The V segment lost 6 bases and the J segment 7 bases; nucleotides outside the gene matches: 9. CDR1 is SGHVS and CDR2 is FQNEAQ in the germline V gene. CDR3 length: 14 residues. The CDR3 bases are TGTGCCAGCAGTCAAGGGGGCGTTATACAGCCCCAGCATTTT. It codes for CASSQGGVIQPQHF.

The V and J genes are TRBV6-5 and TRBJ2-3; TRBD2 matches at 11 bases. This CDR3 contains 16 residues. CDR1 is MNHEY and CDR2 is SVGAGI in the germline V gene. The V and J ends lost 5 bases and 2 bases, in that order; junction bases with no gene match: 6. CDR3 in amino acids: CASSNLAGGHTDTQYF. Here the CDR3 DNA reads TGTGCCAGCAGTAACTTAGCGGGAGGGCACACAGATACGCAGTATTTT.

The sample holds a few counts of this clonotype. This CDR3 reads CASSLEEAARVHEQFF. CDR3 bases: TGTGCCAGCAGCTTAGAAGAAGCGGCCAGGGTCCATGAGCAGTTCTTC. The chain has TRBV11-2 and TRBJ2-1; D tentatively fits TRBD1 or TRBD2 (5 bases each). The germline V gene encodes CDR1 SGHAT and CDR2 FQNNGV. There are 16 residues in the CDR3. Trimming took 0 bases from V and 8 from J, leaving 17 bases between them.

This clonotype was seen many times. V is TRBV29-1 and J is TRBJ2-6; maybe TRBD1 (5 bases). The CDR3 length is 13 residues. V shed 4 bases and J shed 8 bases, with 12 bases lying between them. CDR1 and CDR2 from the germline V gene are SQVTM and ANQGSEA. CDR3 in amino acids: CSVVSRTTNVLTF. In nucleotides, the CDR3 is TGCAGCGTTGTTTCTAGGACAACCAACGTCCTGACTTTC. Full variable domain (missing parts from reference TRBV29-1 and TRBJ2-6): SAVISQKPSRDICQRGTSLTIQCQVDSQVTMMFWYRQQPGQSLTLIATANQGSEATYESGFVIDKFPISRPNLTFSTLTVSNMSPEDSSIYLCSVVSRTTNVLTFGAGSRLTVL.

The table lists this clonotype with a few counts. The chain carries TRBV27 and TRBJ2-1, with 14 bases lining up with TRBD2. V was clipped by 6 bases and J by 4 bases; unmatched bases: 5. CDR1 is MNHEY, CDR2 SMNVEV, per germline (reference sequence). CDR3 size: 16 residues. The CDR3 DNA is TGTGCCAGCAGGGGACTAGCGGGAGCTATGTACAATGAGCAGTTCTTC. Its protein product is CASRGLAGAMYNEQFF.

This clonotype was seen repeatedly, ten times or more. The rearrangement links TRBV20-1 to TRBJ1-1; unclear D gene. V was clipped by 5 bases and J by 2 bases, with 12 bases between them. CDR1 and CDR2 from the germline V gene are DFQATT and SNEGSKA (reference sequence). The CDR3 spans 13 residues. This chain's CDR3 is CSARRPDNTEAFF. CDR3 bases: TGCAGTGCTCGGAGGCCAGACAACACTGAAGCTTTCTTT.

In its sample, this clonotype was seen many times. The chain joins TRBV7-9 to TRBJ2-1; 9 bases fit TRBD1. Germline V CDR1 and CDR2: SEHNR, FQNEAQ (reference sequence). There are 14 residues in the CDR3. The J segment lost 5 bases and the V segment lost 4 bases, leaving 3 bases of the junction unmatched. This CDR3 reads CASSSGQGNNEQFF. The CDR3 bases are TGTGCCAGCAGCTCCGGACAGGGGAACAATGAGCAGTTCTTC.

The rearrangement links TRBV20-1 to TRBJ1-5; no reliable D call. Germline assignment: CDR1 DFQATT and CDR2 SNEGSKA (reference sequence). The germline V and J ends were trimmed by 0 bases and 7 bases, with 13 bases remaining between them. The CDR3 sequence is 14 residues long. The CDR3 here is CSAREWGSGQPQHF. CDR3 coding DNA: TGCAGTGCTAGAGAGTGGGGATCGGGCCAGCCCCAGCATTTT.

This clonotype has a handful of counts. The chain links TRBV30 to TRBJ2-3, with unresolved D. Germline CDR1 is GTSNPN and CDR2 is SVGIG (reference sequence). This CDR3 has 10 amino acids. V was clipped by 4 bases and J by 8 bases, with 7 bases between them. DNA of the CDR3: TGTGCCTGGAAGGAAGTTACGCAGTATTTT. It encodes CAWKEVTQYF.

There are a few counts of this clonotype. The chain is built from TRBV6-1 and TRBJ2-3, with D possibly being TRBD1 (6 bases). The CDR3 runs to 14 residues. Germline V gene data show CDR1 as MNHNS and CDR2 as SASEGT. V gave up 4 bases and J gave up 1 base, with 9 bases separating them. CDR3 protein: CASSGGPRTDTQYF. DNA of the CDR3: TGTGCCAGCAGTGGGGGGCCTCGCACAGATACGCAGTATTTT.

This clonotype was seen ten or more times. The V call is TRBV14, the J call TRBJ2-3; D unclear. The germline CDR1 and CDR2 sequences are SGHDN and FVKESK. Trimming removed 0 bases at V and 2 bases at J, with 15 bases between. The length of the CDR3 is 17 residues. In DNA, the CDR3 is TGTGCCAGCAGCCAAGATGAGAACCCTACTGTCACAGATACGCAGTATTTT. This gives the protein CASSQDENPTVTDTQYF. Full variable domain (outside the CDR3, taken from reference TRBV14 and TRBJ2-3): EAGVTQFPSHSVIEKGQTVTLRCDPISGHDNLYWYRRVMGKEIKFLLHFVKESKQDESGMPNNRFLAERTGGTYSTLKVQPAELEDSGVYFCASSQDENPTVTDTQYFGPGTRLTVL.

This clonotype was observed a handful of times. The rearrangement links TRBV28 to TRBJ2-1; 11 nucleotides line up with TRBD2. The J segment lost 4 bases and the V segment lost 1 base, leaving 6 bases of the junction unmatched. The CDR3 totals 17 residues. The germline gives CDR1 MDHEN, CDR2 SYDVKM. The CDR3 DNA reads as TGTGCCAGCAGTTTATCCACGACTAGCGGGAAATACAATGAGCAGTTCTTC. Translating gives CASSLSTTSGKYNEQFF.

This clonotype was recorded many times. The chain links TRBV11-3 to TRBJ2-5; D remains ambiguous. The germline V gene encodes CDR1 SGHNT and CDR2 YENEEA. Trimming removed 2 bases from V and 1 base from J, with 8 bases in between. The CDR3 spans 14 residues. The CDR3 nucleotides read TGTGCCAGCAGCTTATTAGCAGGCCAAGAGACCCAGTACTTC. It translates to CASSLLAGQETQYF.

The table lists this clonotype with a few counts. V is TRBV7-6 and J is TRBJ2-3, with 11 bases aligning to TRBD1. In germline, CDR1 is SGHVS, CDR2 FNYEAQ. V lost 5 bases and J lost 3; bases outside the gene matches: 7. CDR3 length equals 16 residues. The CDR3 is CASSPGTGGTTDTQYF. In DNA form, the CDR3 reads TGTGCCAGCAGCCCCGGGACAGGGGGTACTACAGATACGCAGTATTTT.

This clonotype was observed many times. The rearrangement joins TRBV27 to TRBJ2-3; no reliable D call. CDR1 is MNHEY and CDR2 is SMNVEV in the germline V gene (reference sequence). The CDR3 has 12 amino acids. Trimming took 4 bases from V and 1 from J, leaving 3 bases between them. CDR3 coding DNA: TGTGCCAGCAGTTGGGGCACAGATACGCAGTATTTT. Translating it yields CASSWGTDTQYF.

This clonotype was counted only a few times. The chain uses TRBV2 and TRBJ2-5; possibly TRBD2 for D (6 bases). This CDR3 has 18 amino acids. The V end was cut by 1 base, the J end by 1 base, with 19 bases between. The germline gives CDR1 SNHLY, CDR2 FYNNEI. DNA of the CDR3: TGTGCCAGCAGTGAAGGGGGAGGAGCGGCTAACTTCCAAGAGACCCAGTACTTC. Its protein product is CASSEGGGAANFQETQYF.

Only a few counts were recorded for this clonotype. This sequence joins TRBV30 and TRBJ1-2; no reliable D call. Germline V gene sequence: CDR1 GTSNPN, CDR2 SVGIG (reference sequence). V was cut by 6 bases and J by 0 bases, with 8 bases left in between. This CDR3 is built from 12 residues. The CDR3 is CACAGPNYGYTF. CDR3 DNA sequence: TGTGCCTGTGCCGGGCCTAACTATGGCTACACCTTC.

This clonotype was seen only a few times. CDR3 sequence reads: CASSLVGGDLEETQYF. Written as DNA, the CDR3 is TGTGCCAGCAGCTTAGTGGGTGGGGACTTAGAAGAGACCCAGTACTTC. The V and J genes are TRBV7-8 and TRBJ2-5; perhaps TRBD2 as D (6 bases). Trimming cost V 1 base and J 3 bases, with 15 bases left between them. CDR1 SGHVS and CDR2 FQNEAQ come from the germline V gene. This CDR3 region has 16 residues.

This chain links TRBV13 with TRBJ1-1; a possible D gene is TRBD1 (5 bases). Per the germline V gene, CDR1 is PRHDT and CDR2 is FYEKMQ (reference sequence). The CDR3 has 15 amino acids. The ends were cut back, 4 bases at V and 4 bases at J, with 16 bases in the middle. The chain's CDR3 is CASSSRGEGSTEAFF. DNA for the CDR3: TGTGCCAGCAGCTCTCGGGGGGAAGGGAGCACTGAAGCTTTCTTT.

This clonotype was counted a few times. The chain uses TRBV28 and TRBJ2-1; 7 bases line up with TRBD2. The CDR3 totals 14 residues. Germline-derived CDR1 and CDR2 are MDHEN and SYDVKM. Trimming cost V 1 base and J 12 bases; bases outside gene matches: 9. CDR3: CASSLFRGTTWQFF. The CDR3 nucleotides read TGTGCCAGCAGTTTATTCCGCGGGACTACGTGGCAGTTCTTC. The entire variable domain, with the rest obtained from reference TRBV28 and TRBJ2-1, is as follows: DVKVTQSSRYLVKRTGEKVFLECVQDMDHENMFWYRQDPGLGLRLIYFSYDVKMKEKGDIPEGYSVSREKKERFSLILESASTNQTSMYLCASSLFRGTTWQFFGPGTRLTVL.

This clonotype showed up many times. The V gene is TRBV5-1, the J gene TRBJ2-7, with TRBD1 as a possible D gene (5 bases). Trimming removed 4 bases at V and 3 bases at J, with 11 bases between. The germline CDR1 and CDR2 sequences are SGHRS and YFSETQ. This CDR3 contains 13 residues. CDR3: CASSPPDSYEQYV. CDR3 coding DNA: TGCGCCAGCAGCCCCCCCGACAGCTACGAGCAGTACGTC.

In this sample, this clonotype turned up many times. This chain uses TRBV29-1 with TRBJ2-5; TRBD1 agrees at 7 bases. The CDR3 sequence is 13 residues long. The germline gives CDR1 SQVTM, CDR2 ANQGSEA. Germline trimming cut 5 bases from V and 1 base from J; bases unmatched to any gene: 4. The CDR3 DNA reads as TGCAGCGTTACCCCAGGGGGCCAAGAGACCCAGTACTTC. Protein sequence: CSVTPGGQETQYF.

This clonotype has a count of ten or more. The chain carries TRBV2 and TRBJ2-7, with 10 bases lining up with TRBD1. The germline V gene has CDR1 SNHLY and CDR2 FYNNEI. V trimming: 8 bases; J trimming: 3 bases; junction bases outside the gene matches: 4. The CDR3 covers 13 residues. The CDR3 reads CASGTGVVYEQYV. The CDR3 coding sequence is TGTGCCAGCGGGACAGGGGTAGTCTACGAGCAGTACGTC.